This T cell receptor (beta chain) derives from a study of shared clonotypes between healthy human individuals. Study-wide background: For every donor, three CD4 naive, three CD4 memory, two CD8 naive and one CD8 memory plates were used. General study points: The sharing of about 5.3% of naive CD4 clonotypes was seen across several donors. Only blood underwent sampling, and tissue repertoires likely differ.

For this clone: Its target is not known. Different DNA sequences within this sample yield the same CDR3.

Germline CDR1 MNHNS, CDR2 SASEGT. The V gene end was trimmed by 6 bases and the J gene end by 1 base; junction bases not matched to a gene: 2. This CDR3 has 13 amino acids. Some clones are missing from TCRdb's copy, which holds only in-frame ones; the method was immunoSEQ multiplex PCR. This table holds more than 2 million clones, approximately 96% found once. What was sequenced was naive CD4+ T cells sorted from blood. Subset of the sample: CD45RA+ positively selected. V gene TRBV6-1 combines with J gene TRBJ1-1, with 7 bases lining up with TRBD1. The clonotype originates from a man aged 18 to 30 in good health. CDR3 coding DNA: TGTGCCAGCAGCAGGACAGGGAACACTGAAGCTTTCTTT. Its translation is CASSRTGNTEAFF.